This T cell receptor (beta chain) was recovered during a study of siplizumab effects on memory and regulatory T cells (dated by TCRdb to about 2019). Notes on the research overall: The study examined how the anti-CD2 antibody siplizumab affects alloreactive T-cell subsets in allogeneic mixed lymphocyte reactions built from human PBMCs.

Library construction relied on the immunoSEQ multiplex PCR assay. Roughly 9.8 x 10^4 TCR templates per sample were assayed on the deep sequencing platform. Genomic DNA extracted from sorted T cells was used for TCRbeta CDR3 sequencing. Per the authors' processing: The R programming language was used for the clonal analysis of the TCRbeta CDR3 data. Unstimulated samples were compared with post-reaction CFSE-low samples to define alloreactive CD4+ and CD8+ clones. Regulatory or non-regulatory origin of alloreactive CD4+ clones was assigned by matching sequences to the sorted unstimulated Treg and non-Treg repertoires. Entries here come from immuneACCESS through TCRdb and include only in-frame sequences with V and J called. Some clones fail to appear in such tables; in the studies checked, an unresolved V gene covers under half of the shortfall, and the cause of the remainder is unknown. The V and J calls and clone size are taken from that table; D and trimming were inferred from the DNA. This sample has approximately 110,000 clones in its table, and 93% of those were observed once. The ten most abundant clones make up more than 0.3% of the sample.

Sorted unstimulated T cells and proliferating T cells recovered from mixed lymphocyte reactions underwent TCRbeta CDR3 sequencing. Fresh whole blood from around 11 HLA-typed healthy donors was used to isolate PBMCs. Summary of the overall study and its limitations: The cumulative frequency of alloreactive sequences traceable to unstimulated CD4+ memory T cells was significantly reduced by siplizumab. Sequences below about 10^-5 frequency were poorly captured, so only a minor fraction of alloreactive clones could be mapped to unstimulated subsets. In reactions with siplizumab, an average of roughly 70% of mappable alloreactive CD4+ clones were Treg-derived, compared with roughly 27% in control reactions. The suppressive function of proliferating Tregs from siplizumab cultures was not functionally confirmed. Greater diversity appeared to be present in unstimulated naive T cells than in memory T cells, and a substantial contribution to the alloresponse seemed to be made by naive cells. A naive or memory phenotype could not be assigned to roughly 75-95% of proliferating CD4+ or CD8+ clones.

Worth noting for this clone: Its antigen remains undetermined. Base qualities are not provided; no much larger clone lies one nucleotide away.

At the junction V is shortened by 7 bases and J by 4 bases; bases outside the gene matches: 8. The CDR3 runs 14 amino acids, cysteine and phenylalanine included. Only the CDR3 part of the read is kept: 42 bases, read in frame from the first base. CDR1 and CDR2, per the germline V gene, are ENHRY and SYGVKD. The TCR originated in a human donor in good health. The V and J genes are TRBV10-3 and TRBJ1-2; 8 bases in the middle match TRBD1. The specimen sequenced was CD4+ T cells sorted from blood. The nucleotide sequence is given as TGTGCCATCACCCTGACAGGGGAGGGCTATGGCTACACCTTC. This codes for CAITLTGEGYGYTF.